The clone carrying this TCR beta chain showed up just once. Antigen unknown. V was shortened by 2 bases and J by 5 bases, with 13 bases between the two germline ends. The CDR3 is 15 amino acids. CDR1 is LNHDA, CDR2 SQIVND, per germline (reference sequence). This specimen comes from a study of T cell responses to AZD1222 COVID-19 vaccine. Study conclusions and caveats: Dominant CD4 TCR responses targeted spike regions 160-218 and 743-854. Clonal diversity was possibly underestimated; the donors were predominantly white British and more often female. Unmutated variant regions reportedly attract nearly half of all spike-specific TCRs. Seropositivity was recorded at baseline in only 6 or 7 AZD1222 recipients.

Clones were sequenced by immunoSEQ multiplex PCR, and TCRdb holds only the in-frame ones, with some missing. The data show around 100,000 clones, around 90% seen once. The chain recombines TRBV19 with TRBJ1-5; D remains unclear. Sequencing was performed on peripheral blood, taken on day 0 of AZD1222 vaccination. The clonotype originates from an adult in good health. CDR3 loop: CASSIPGSHHQPQHF. The CDR3 DNA reads as TGTGCCAGTAGTATACCTGGAAGTCACCATCAGCCCCAGCATTTT.